The rows below give T cell receptor beta chains drawn from one sample of a study of blood T cell repertoires in COVID-19. The table came from immunoSEQ multiplex PCR; TCRdb's copy has only in-frame clones and leaves some out. The sample comprises around 150,000 clones, under 85% of which are singletons, and roughly 2.8% rests with the top ten. The source material was peripheral blood. The receptors were sampled from a man in his sixties or seventies with acute or convalescent COVID-19. Each CDR3 is given with its conserved first and last residue. D genes are given only for firm matches. A row's size may be missing; if present it is once, few, many or a size class.

abundance,j_gene,d_gene,v_gene,CDR3nt,CDR3aa
few,TRBJ2-3,-,TRBV5-1,TGCGCCAGCAAACTCACAGATACGCAGTATTTT,CASKLTDTQYF
once,TRBJ2-7,-,TRBV7-2,TGTGCCAGCAGCCCAGTAGCAACAAGCTCCTACGAGCAGTACTTC,CASSPVATSSYEQYF
-,TRBJ1-1,-,TRBV12-3/TRBV12-4,TGTGCCAGCAGCCTAAAAGAGAACACTGAAGCTTTCTTT,CASSLKENTEAFF
-,TRBJ2-3,TRBD2,TRBV9,TGTGCCAGCAGCGTAGCGGGGGGGGCCTTAGATACGCAGTATTTT,CASSVAGGALDTQYF
-,TRBJ2-3,-,TRBV5-1,TGCGCCAGCAGCGTCGACACGAACCTAAACACAGATACGCAGTATTTT,CASSVDTNLNTDTQYF
once,TRBJ2-1,TRBD2,TRBV5-1,TGCGCCAGCAGCTGGTTAGCGGGGGGTATAGATGAGCAGTTCTTC,CASSWLAGGIDEQFF
-,TRBJ2-1,-,TRBV15,TGTGCCACCAGCAGAGGGGGAGGGGGTGAGCAGTTCTTC,CATSRGGGGEQFF
-,TRBJ1-3,-,TRBV19,TGTGCCAGTAGTACCGCCGGGAGCTCTGGAAACACCATATATTTT,CASSTAGSSGNTIYF
-,TRBJ2-7,-,TRBV9,TGTGCCAGCAGCGTAGGGGCGGGACTGTCCTACGAGCAGTACTTC,CASSVGAGLSYEQYF
-,TRBJ1-1,-,TRBV7-2,TGTGCCAGCAGCTCGGAGGGCGGGGGGAGGCGGGCTTTCTTT,CASSSEGGGRRAFF
-,TRBJ1-1,TRBD1,TRBV28,TGTGCCAGCAGGACAGGGGGCCGGAACACTGAAGCTTTCTTT,CASRTGGRNTEAFF
-,TRBJ1-5,-,TRBV19,TGTGCCAGTAGTATCGGGAATCAGCCCCAGCATTTT,CASSIGNQPQHF
-,TRBJ1-1,TRBD1,TRBV5-4,TGTGCCAGCAGCTCGGGGGACAGGGGGTACACTGAAGCTTTCTTT,CASSSGDRGYTEAFF
-,TRBJ1-2,TRBD1,TRBV29-1,TGCAGCGTTGAAGGGGACAGGGGGGGATTCGGCTATGGCTACACCTTC,CSVEGDRGGFGYGYTF
-,TRBJ1-2,-,TRBV11-2,TGTGCCAGCAGCCTGGACACCTATGGCTACACCTTC,CASSLDTYGYTF
-,TRBJ1-1,-,TRBV19,TGTGCCAGTAGTTTTCCCCGGGGGACTGAAGCTTTCTTT,CASSFPRGTEAFF
once,TRBJ2-7,-,TRBV5-6,TGTGCCAGCAGCTTGGGGCAGGGGGGACGATACGAGCAGTACTTC,CASSLGQGGRYEQYF
-,TRBJ2-5,TRBD1,TRBV28,TGTGCCAGCAGTTTGCCCAGGGGGCGAGAGACCCAGTACTTC,CASSLPRGRETQYF
-,TRBJ2-4,TRBD1,TRBV5-6,TGTGCCAGCAGCGATACAGGGGCAGGAAACATTCAGTACTTC,CASSDTGAGNIQYF
-,TRBJ2-7,TRBD1,TRBV2,TGTGCCAGCAGGGAACAGGGGGGCTACGAGCAGTACTTC,CASREQGGYEQYF
-,TRBJ2-5,TRBD2,TRBV2,TGTGCCAGCAGTGACGTCGTTCTAGCGGGGGATCAAGAGACCCAGTACTTC,CASSDVVLAGDQETQYF
-,TRBJ2-7,TRBD2,TRBV27,TGTGCCAGCAGTTTGTCTAGCGGGAACGAGCAGTACTTC,CASSLSSGNEQYF
once,TRBJ2-1,TRBD2,TRBV11-2,TGTGCCAGCAGCTTAGACGGGACTAGCGGTAGTCAGTTCTTC,CASSLDGTSGSQFF
-,TRBJ2-5,-,TRBV11-3,TGTGCCAGCAGCTTAGGGACAGCTGAGACCCAGTACTTC,CASSLGTAETQYF
once,TRBJ1-3,-,TRBV10-2,TGCGCCAGCAGTGAGAGTGGGGGCAGTGGAAACACCATATATTTT,CASSESGGSGNTIYF
-,TRBJ2-3,TRBD1,TRBV19,TGTGCCACCGCGGACAGGGGAACAGATACGCAGTATTTT,CATADRGTDTQYF
-,TRBJ2-7,-,TRBV19,TGTGCCAGTAGTCACTCTCGCGCGAGCTCCTACGAGCAGTACTTC,CASSHSRASSYEQYF
-,TRBJ2-1,-,TRBV7-9,TGTGCCAGCAGCCCACGACTAGTAGGGAATGAGCAGTTCTTC,CASSPRLVGNEQFF
-,TRBJ2-1,TRBD2,TRBV5-4,TGTGCCAGCAGCTTGACTAGCGGGAAGAACAATGAGCAGTTCTTC,CASSLTSGKNNEQFF
once,TRBJ1-2,TRBD1,TRBV6-5,TGTGCCAGCAGTTACTCCCTGACAGGGGGCGTCTATGGCTACACCTTC,CASSYSLTGGVYGYTF